Shown below are 7 T cell receptor beta chains from a single sample sequenced in a study of cytomegalovirus exposure and HLA in healthy donors. Researchers ran the PCR with 60 Vbeta and 13 Jbeta primers. The protocol was immunoSEQ multiplex PCR, while the TCRdb copy is restricted to in-frame clones and leaves out a portion. This sample has roughly 150,000 clones, with roughly 85% found just once. Sample: PBMCs. The receptors come from a male donor in good health and CMV-seropositive.

CDR3 DNA: TGTGCCAGCAGCCCGAGAGAGACAGGGAATGAGCAGTTCTTC. Translating gives CASSPRETGNEQFF. V gene TRBV7-7 combines with J gene TRBJ2-1; TRBD1 matches at 7 bases. Germline V CDR1 and CDR2: SSHAT, FNYEAQ (reference sequence). The CDR3 has 14 residues. V gave up 5 bases and J gave up 7 bases; unmatched junction bases: 8.

The rearrangement links TRBV4-3 to TRBJ2-3; D gene unclear. The CDR3 is 14 amino acids. The V gene's germline CDR1 is LGHNA and CDR2 YSLEER. Trimming shortened V by 4 bases and J by 2 bases, and 10 bases separated the two germline ends. Written as DNA, the CDR3 is TGCGCCAGCAGCCCCCGAAGCCCCACAGATACGCAGTATTTT. Translation gives CASSPRSPTDTQYF.

The chain combines TRBV6-1 with TRBJ2-5, with 8 bases matching TRBD1. Germline V CDR1 and CDR2: MNHNS, SASEGT. CDR3 length: 15 residues. V lost 5 bases and J lost 4; bases outside the gene matches: 9. The CDR3 coding sequence is TGTGCCAGCAGTAGTACAGGGGGAGTGGGAGAGACCCAGTACTTC. This gives the protein CASSSTGGVGETQYF.

This chain connects TRBV7-2 to TRBJ2-5, with D maybe TRBD2 (6 bases). The J call could be wrong; TRBJ2-7 is a better fit for the DNA end. Germline values: CDR1 SGHTA, CDR2 FQGNSA. This CDR3 has 14 residues. The CDR3 coding sequence is TGTGCCAGCAGCATGATTAGCGGAGACTACGAGCAGTACTTC. This encodes CASSMISGDYEQYF.

This clone is a singleton in its sample. Other DNA sequences from this sample encode an identical CDR3 as well. V and J are TRBV5-1 and TRBJ2-7; 8 bases are shared with TRBD1. J gave up 4 bases and V 0 bases, and 6 bases lay outside the gene matches. Germline loops: CDR1 SGHRS, CDR2 YFSETQ. CDR3 length equals 15 residues. Here the CDR3 reads CASSLETGGSYEQYF. The CDR3, as DNA: TGCGCCAGCAGCTTGGAAACAGGGGGAAGTTACGAGCAGTACTTC.

The chain links TRBV7-9 to TRBJ1-2, with a tentative D call TRBD1 (6 bases). CDR3 length equals 16 residues. Trimming stripped 5 bases from V and 10 bases from J, with 26 bases between. Germline assignment: CDR1 SEHNR and CDR2 FQNEAQ (reference sequence). Here the CDR3 reads CASSPIAQGLPLNYTF. DNA of the CDR3: TGTGCCAGCAGCCCCATAGCTCAGGGGCTCCCACTGAACTACACCTTC.

This clone was detected only a few times. The J gene is TRBJ1-2, the V gene TRBV27, with 7 nucleotides matching TRBD1. CDR1 MNHEY and CDR2 SMNVEV come from the germline V gene (reference sequence). J gave up 6 bases and V 6 bases, and 7 bases lay outside the gene matches. The CDR3 is 13 amino acids. The CDR3 sequence: CASRSTGEDGYTF. CDR3 bases: TGTGCCAGCAGGAGCACAGGGGAGGATGGCTACACCTTC.